One and the same sample provided the 22 T cell receptor beta chains below, sequenced in a study of T cells after yellow fever vaccination. TCRdb re-analysed the 5' RACE reads in MiXCR, keeping a single row per CDR3 protein. Among almost 600,000 distinct CDR3 sequences, approximately 15% were seen once, and the ten largest hold around 15%. Source: PBMCs, taken on the day of the yellow fever booster vaccination. Receptors originate from a man aged 25-45 years who received the YFV17D yellow fever vaccine.

This chain uses TRBV15 with TRBJ2-3; a possible D gene is TRBD2 (5 bases). Per the germline V gene, CDR1 is LNHNV and CDR2 is YYDKDF (reference sequence). V lost 0 bases, J lost 1 base, and 11 bases lay in between. The CDR3 runs 16 residues. Here the CDR3 DNA reads TGTGCCACCAGCAGAGATCGGGGTAGAGGCACAGATACGCAGTATTTT. Translating gives CATSRDRGRGTDTQYF.

The chain links TRBV5-1 to TRBJ2-3; TRBD1 might be the D (6 bases). The V and J ends lost 4 bases and 4 bases respectively, with 16 bases between them. Germline loops: CDR1 SGHRS, CDR2 YFSETQ. This CDR3 spans 15 amino acids. CDR3 region: CASSRRTEGADTQYF. For the CDR3, the DNA is TGCGCCAGCAGCCGTCGGACAGAAGGCGCAGATACGCAGTATTTT.

The V call is TRBV12-3 or TRBV12-4, the J call TRBJ2-1; D may be TRBD2 (5 bases). The V end was cut by 3 bases, the J end by 4 bases, with 10 bases between. CDR3 size: 14 residues. The CDR3 nucleotides read TGTGCCAGCAGTTTTTTGGGCGGGTACAATGAGCAGTTCTTC. Its translation is CASSFLGGYNEQFF.

The sample holds a few counts of this clonotype. The chain carries TRBV7-8 and TRBJ2-7, with 11 bases aligning to TRBD2. This CDR3 spans 15 amino acids. The germline V gene has CDR1 SGHVS and CDR2 FQNEAQ. V lost 5 bases and J lost 1; bases outside the gene matches: 4. The CDR3 protein is CASSPGLAASYEQYF. For the CDR3, the DNA is TGTGCCAGCAGCCCGGGACTAGCGGCGTCCTACGAGCAGTACTTC. Looking up the rest from reference TRBV7-8 and TRBJ2-7 gives the full variable domain: GAGVSQSPRYKVAKRGQDVALRCDPISGHVSLFWYQQALGQGPEFLTYFQNEAQLDKSGLPSDRFFAERPEGSVSTLKIQRTQQEDSAVYLCASSPGLAASYEQYFGPGTRLTVT.

This chain links TRBV20-1 with TRBJ1-4; possible D gene TRBD1, 5 bases. CDR1 and CDR2 (germline): DFQATT, SNEGSKA (reference sequence). The CDR3 length is 15 residues. V dropped 3 bases and J dropped 3 bases, with 14 bases sitting between them. CDR3 bases: TGCAGTGCTAGGCCCCTGGGGGGTCCTAATGAAAAACTGTTTTTT. Its translation is CSARPLGGPNEKLFF.

The J gene is TRBJ1-1, the V gene TRBV29-1; TRBD1 matches 8 bases. Germline V gives CDR1 SQVTM, CDR2 ANQGSEA. The length of the CDR3 is 13 residues. The V segment lost 5 bases and the J segment 9 bases; nucleotides outside the gene matches: 11. CDR3: CSVTGQGQMKAFF. CDR3 DNA: TGCAGCGTTACAGGACAGGGACAAATGAAAGCTTTCTTT.

This clonotype was counted a few times. The rearrangement joins TRBV5-6 to TRBJ2-4; 7 bases are a match to TRBD2. The V gene's germline CDR1 is SGHDT and CDR2 YYEEEE. J was trimmed by 0 bases and V by 4 bases; bases with no gene match: 4. The CDR3 totals 15 residues. This CDR3 reads CASSAGGTAKNIQYF. In DNA form, the CDR3 reads TGTGCCAGCAGCGCCGGGGGGACAGCCAAAAACATTCAGTACTTC.

This clonotype was counted at least ten times. The chain links TRBV4-1 to TRBJ2-3; TRBD2 agrees at 7 bases. The CDR3 runs 16 residues. Germline assignment: CDR1 MGHRA and CDR2 YSYEKL. V was clipped by 4 bases and J by 0 bases; unmatched bases: 7. This chain's CDR3 is CASSPGTISSTDTQYF. The CDR3 DNA reads as TGCGCCAGCAGCCCCGGGACTATCTCAAGCACAGATACGCAGTATTTT.

Only a few counts were recorded for this clonotype. Here the CDR3 DNA reads TGTGCCACCAGTTCCAGGGGGGACCTGGAGACCCAGTACTTC. This gives the protein CATSSRGDLETQYF. The V and J genes are TRBV24-1 and TRBJ2-5, with a tentative D call TRBD1 (7 bases). The CDR3 is 14 amino acids. Germline loops: CDR1 KGHDR, CDR2 SFDVKD. The V end lost 6 bases, the J end lost 5 bases, and 15 bases lay between the germline ends.

This clonotype has a count of ten or more. The V call is TRBV5-1, the J call TRBJ2-2, with D perhaps matching TRBD2 (5 bases). CDR1 is SGHRS, CDR2 YFSETQ, per germline. This CDR3 region has 14 residues. Trimming took 4 bases from V and 4 from J, leaving 11 bases between them. The CDR3 nucleotides are TGCGCCAGCAGCGTGGGAGCAACCACCGGGGAGCTGTTTTTT. The encoded protein is CASSVGATTGELFF.

This clonotype was seen at least ten times. The gene calls are TRBV15 and TRBJ2-7; D uncertain. The V gene lost 0 bases and the J gene lost 3 bases, with 3 bases spanning the gap. Looked up from germline, CDR1 is LNHNV and CDR2 is YYDKDF (reference sequence). CDR3 size: 12 residues. The CDR3 DNA sequence: TGTGCCACCAGCAGAGATCTCTACGAGCAGTACTTC. Protein: CATSRDLYEQYF.

The chain joins TRBV20-1 to TRBJ2-1; no clear D gene. Germline CDR1 is DFQATT and CDR2 is SNEGSKA (reference sequence). The V end lost 1 base, the J end lost 8 bases, and 15 bases lay between the germline ends. The CDR3 length is 14 residues. The CDR3 is CSARGPRAGDEQFF. CDR3 in DNA: TGCAGTGCTAGAGGACCTCGGGCCGGCGATGAGCAGTTCTTC.

This clonotype was counted only a few times. J is TRBJ2-1 and V is TRBV10-3; the match to TRBD2 covers 14 bases. The CDR3 consists of 14 residues. Germline CDR1 is ENHRY and CDR2 is SYGVKD. With V trimmed by 8 bases and J by 7 bases, 4 bases remained unmatched. CDR3 amino acids: CAISGTSGSNEQFF. The CDR3 DNA follows: TGTGCCATCTCAGGGACTAGCGGGAGTAATGAGCAGTTCTTC.

This clonotype was observed a few times. The rearrangement joins TRBV15 to TRBJ2-7, with 7 nucleotides matching TRBD2. Per the germline V gene, CDR1 is LNHNV and CDR2 is YYDKDF (reference sequence). There are 14 residues in the CDR3. V lost 2 bases to trimming and J lost 3 bases; unmatched junction nucleotides: 4. The CDR3 DNA sequence: TGTGCCACCAGCAGATCCGGGACTAACTACGAGCAGTACTTC. It is translated as CATSRSGTNYEQYF.

This clonotype has just a few counts. V gene TRBV19 combines with J gene TRBJ2-4, with 9 bases fitting TRBD1. The CDR3 extends over 14 amino acids. In germline, CDR1 is LNHDA, CDR2 SQIVND (reference sequence). Unmatched junction bases numbered 3, after V lost 5 bases and J lost 4 bases. DNA of the CDR3: TGTGCCAGTAGTCTGGACAGGGGAAAAAACATTCAGTACTTC. As protein: CASSLDRGKNIQYF. Supplemented by reference TRBV19 and TRBJ2-4, the full variable domain reads DGGITQSPKYLFRKEGQNVTLSCEQNLNHDAMYWYRQDPGQGLRLIYYSQIVNDFQKGDIAEGYSVSREKKESFPLTVTSAQKNPTAFYLCASSLDRGKNIQYFGAGTRLSVL.

The J gene is TRBJ1-4, the V gene TRBV20-1, with D tentatively TRBD1 (5 bases). CDR3 length: 14 residues. CDR1 is DFQATT and CDR2 is SNEGSKA in the germline V gene (reference sequence). V gave up 3 bases and J gave up 8 bases, with 16 bases separating them. In DNA, the CDR3 is TGCAGTGCTAGGCAGGGAGCTCTTGGCGAAAAACTGTTTTTT. Translating gives CSARQGALGEKLFF.

This clonotype was picked up a small number of times. The CDR3 DNA reads TGCGCCAGCAGAAAAGCGGGAGAGAGGACAGATACGCAGTATTTT. Translated: CASRKAGERTDTQYF. The chain uses TRBV5-1 and TRBJ2-3, with 8 bases matching TRBD2. Per the germline V gene, CDR1 is SGHRS and CDR2 is YFSETQ. CDR3 length: 15 residues. Germline trimming cut 5 bases from V and 3 bases from J; bases unmatched to any gene: 8.

This clonotype was counted many times. This rearrangement joins TRBV6-2 or TRBV6-3 to TRBJ2-7; D is unresolved. The length of the CDR3 is 15 residues. With 2 bases removed from V and 3 bases from J, the gap between germline ends came to 14 bases. Germline-derived CDR1 and CDR2 are MNHEY and SVGEGT. CDR3: CASSYPDVGFYEQYF. The CDR3 DNA is TGTGCCAGCAGTTACCCCGACGTCGGATTCTACGAGCAGTACTTC.

This clonotype has just a few counts. V usage is TRBV20-1 and J usage is TRBJ2-1; D unresolved. The CDR3 length is 14 residues. Germline V gene lookup returns CDR1 DFQATT and CDR2 SNEGSKA (reference sequence). Trimming left V 1 base short and J 7 bases short, with 14 bases between. The DNA of the CDR3 is TGCAGTGCTAGAGCCGCGTACGCAACGAATGAGCAGTTCTTC. Its protein is CSARAAYATNEQFF.

The chain combines TRBV5-1 with TRBJ2-1, with TRBD2 matching 11 bases. There are 18 residues in the CDR3. Germline CDR1 is SGHRS and CDR2 is YFSETQ. V lost 4 bases, J lost 9 bases, and 18 bases stayed unmatched. CDR3 in DNA: TGCGCCAGCAGCCCCACCCTTTTAGCGGGAGGGCGTTTTGGTGAGCAGTTCTTC. Its translation: CASSPTLLAGGRFGEQFF. Together with reference TRBV5-1 and TRBJ2-1, the CDR3 gives the full variable domain: KAGVTQTPRYLIKTRGQQVTLSCSPISGHRSVSWYQQTPGQGLQFLFEYFSETQRNKGNFPGRFSGRQFSNSRSEMNVSTLELGDSALYLCASSPTLLAGGRFGEQFFGPGTRLTVL.

The genes are TRBV27 and TRBJ1-5, with TRBD1 identical over 8 bases. From germline, CDR1 is MNHEY and CDR2 SMNVEV (reference sequence). V lost 4 bases to trimming and J lost 3 bases; unmatched junction nucleotides: 14. The CDR3 extends over 18 amino acids. The CDR3 spells CASSSYGQGWDLNQPQHF. CDR3 sequence (DNA): TGTGCCAGCAGTTCCTACGGACAGGGCTGGGACCTCAATCAGCCCCAGCATTTT.

The V call is TRBV4-3, the J call TRBJ2-3; TRBD2 aligns across 11 bases. The trim removed 1 base at V and 11 bases at J, leaving 5 bases unmatched. The CDR3 length is 14 residues. CDR1 and CDR2 from the germline V gene are LGHNA and YSLEER. The CDR3 sequence is CASSQGGLAEGQYF. CDR3 in DNA: TGCGCCAGCAGCCAAGGGGGACTAGCGGAGGGGCAGTATTTT.